This TCR beta chain was observed in a study of control samples from healthy donors and cancer patients. The repertoire was sequenced with immunoSEQ multiplex PCR; TCRdb's copy has only in-frame clones and lacks some. The sample consists of some 160,000 clones, 89% of them appearing once. Regarding this clone: Within the sample, other DNA sequences also encode this same CDR3.

The V gene lost 3 bases and the J gene lost 5 bases, with 11 bases spanning the gap. The CDR3 has 13 amino acids. Germline V lookup: CDR1 SGDLS, CDR2 YYNGEE. The receptor was derived from a man aged 25-40 years in good health. Sequencing was carried out using blood. The chain links TRBV9 to TRBJ2-5, with D perhaps TRBD1 or TRBD2 (5 bases each). Here the CDR3 DNA reads TGTGCCAGCAGCGCGCAGGGACGGGAGACCCAGTACTTC. Translating it yields CASSAQGRETQYF.